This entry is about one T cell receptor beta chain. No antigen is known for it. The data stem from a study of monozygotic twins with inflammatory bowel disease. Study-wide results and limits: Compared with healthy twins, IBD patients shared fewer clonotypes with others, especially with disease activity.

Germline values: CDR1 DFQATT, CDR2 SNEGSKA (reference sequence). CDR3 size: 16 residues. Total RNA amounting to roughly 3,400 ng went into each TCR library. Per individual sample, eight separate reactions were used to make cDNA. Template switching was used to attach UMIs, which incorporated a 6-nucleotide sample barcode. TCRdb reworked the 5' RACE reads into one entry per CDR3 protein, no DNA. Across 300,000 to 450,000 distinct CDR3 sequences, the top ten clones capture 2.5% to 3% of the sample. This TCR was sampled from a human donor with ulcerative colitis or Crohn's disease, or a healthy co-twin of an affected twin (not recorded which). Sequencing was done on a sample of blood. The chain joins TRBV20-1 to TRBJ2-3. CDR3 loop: CSARDLRVGSTDTQYF.